This T cell receptor (beta chain) is from a study of response to subunit inactivated influenza vaccine. Regarding the study as a whole: It was the authors' suggestion that each seasonal influenza vaccination recruits few new T cells.

TCRdb analysed the RT-PCR reads with MiXCR anew, one entry per CDR3 protein. The table shows around 760,000 distinct CDR3 sequences, with about 15% occurring only once. The sample holds a few counts of this clonotype. What it binds is unknown. The source material was PBMCs from blood, sampled roughly 2 weeks before vaccination. The receptor was derived from a man aged 50 to 59 who received an inactivated influenza vaccine.

CDR3 residues: CASSLAGQGLMNTEAFF. The CDR3, as DNA: TGCGCCAGCAGCTTGGCCGGGCAGGGCCTCATGAACACTGAAGCTTTCTTT. The chain couples TRBV5-1 to TRBJ1-1, with a weak D call TRBD1 (5 bases). CDR3 length equals 17 residues. From germline, CDR1 is SGHRS and CDR2 YFSETQ. Trimming cost V 0 bases and J 0 bases, with 15 bases left between them.